One and the same sample provided the 19 T cell receptor beta chains below, sequenced in a study of blood T cell repertoires in COVID-19. Only in-frame clones appear in the TCRdb table, and some are missing; sequencing was by immunoSEQ multiplex PCR. Among approximately 100,000 clones listed, 84% were seen once. Sequenced: peripheral blood. These TCRs come from a woman in her 50s with acute or convalescent COVID-19.

The chain couples TRBV4-2 to TRBJ2-7; 11 positions match TRBD2. CDR3 length: 16 residues. CDR1 is LGHNA, CDR2 YNFKEQ, per germline. V trimming: 1 base; J trimming: 6 bases; junction bases outside the gene matches: 8. The CDR3 nucleotides read TGTGCCAGCAGCCAAGGCCCCACTAGCGGGGGATCCGAGCAGTACTTC. Encoded protein: CASSQGPTSGGSEQYF.

The CDR3: CASSLAGGVTEAFF. In DNA form, the CDR3 reads TGTGCCAGCAGCCTGGCCGGGGGAGTCACTGAAGCTTTCTTT. V gene TRBV11-2 combines with J gene TRBJ1-1, with D maybe TRBD1 (5 bases). V lost 5 bases to trimming and J lost 4 bases, with 14 bases between them. In germline, CDR1 is SGHAT, CDR2 FQNNGV. The CDR3 has 14 amino acids.

J is TRBJ1-5 and V is TRBV1. TRBV1 is annotated as a pseudogene. The CDR3 contains 13 residues. The CDR3 reads CTSSLNSNQPQHF. The CDR3 DNA reads as TGCACCAGCAGCCTAAATAGCAATCAGCCCCAGCATTTT.

The chain links TRBV5-1 to TRBJ1-3, with D perhaps TRBD1 (5 bases). Per the germline V gene, CDR1 is SGHRS and CDR2 is YFSETQ. V gave up 0 bases and J gave up 0 bases, with 13 bases separating them. There are 17 residues in the CDR3. The CDR3 region is CASSLAKGMFSGNTIYF. The CDR3 coding sequence is TGCGCCAGCAGCTTGGCCAAGGGGATGTTCTCTGGAAACACCATATATTTT.

The chain uses TRBV6-5 and TRBJ2-1, with TRBD1 matching 7 bases. This CDR3 region has 15 residues. CDR1 and CDR2 from the germline V gene are MNHEY and SVGAGI. The junction had 12 bases not matched to a gene; V was cut back by 6 bases and J by 7 bases. The CDR3 reads CASRPGTEHLNEQFF. The CDR3 coding sequence is TGTGCCAGCAGGCCCGGGACAGAGCACCTTAATGAGCAGTTCTTC.

The V gene is TRBV5-1, the J gene TRBJ1-6, with 8 nucleotides matching TRBD1. The CDR3 contains 16 residues. The J segment lost 4 bases and the V segment lost 4 bases, leaving 7 bases of the junction unmatched. Germline CDR1 SGHRS, CDR2 YFSETQ. DNA for the CDR3: TGCGCCAGCAGCCTTGGACAGGGAGGTTATAATTCACCCCTCCACTTT. Translated: CASSLGQGGYNSPLHF.

The rearrangement links TRBV9 to TRBJ2-3; 9 nucleotides match TRBD2. Per the germline V gene, CDR1 is SGDLS and CDR2 is YYNGEE. This CDR3 is built from 18 residues. J gave up 0 bases and V 4 bases, and 12 bases lay outside the gene matches. CDR3 in amino acids: CASSLGIAGDLSTDTQYF. As DNA, the CDR3 is TGTGCCAGCAGCTTAGGAATAGCGGGGGACCTTAGCACAGATACGCAGTATTTT.

The V gene is TRBV7-6, the J gene TRBJ2-5; 14 bases are shared with TRBD2. This CDR3 has 16 amino acids. V lost 3 bases, J lost 1 base, and 1 base stayed unmatched. Germline V gene lookup returns CDR1 SGHVS and CDR2 FNYEAQ. The CDR3 region is CASSLGLAGVQETQYF. The CDR3 DNA is TGTGCCAGCAGCTTGGGACTAGCGGGGGTCCAAGAGACCCAGTACTTC.

This chain links TRBV10-1 with TRBJ2-2; D remains ambiguous. This CDR3 contains 13 residues. V was shortened by 3 bases and J by 1 base, with 3 bases between the two germline ends. CDR1 is WNHNN, CDR2 SYGVQD, per germline (reference sequence). The CDR3: CASSEQNTGELFF. In DNA form, the CDR3 reads TGCGCCAGCAGTGAACAGAACACCGGGGAGCTGTTTTTT.

The chain has TRBV5-1 and TRBJ1-2; weak D call: TRBD1 (5 bases). V lost 0 bases, J lost 3 bases, and 9 bases lay in between. Germline V CDR1 and CDR2: SGHRS, YFSETQ. The CDR3 runs to 14 residues. The CDR3 sequence is CASSLGQPDYGYTF. In nucleotides, the CDR3 is TGCGCCAGCAGCTTGGGACAGCCCGACTATGGCTACACCTTC.

The V call is TRBV4-1, the J call TRBJ1-2; D might be TRBD1 (6 bases). Germline CDR1 reads MGHRA; CDR2 reads YSYEKL. The CDR3 length is 15 residues. Trimming removed 0 bases at V and 2 bases at J, with 10 bases between. The CDR3 coding sequence is TGCGCCAGCAGCCAAGATAGGACAGACAACTATGGCTACACCTTC. This codes for CASSQDRTDNYGYTF.

Concerning this clone: Mismatch with germline at one junction end may stem from a read error. The V call is TRBV19, the J call TRBJ2-3, with 7 bases identical to TRBD2. The CDR3 is 11 residues long. In germline, CDR1 is LNHDA, CDR2 SQIVND (reference sequence). The CDR3, as DNA: TGTGCCAGTAGTTCCTGGGAGGGGTGGAATTTT. The encoded protein is CASSSWEGWNF.

V gene TRBV5-4 combines with J gene TRBJ2-3; D is perhaps TRBD1 (5 bases). With 4 bases removed from V and 4 bases from J, the gap between germline ends came to 10 bases. The CDR3 totals 13 residues. CDR1 SGHNT and CDR2 YYREEE come from the germline V gene (reference sequence). CDR3 amino acids: CASSATGADTQYF. For the CDR3, the DNA is TGTGCCAGCAGCGCAACAGGAGCAGATACGCAGTATTTT.

The gene calls are TRBV15 and TRBJ2-3, with D unresolved. The V gene's germline CDR1 is LNHNV and CDR2 YYDKDF (reference sequence). Trimming cost V 4 bases and J 1 base, with 15 bases left between them. CDR3 size: 16 residues. This CDR3 reads CATSTRPGRGTDTQYF. The CDR3 DNA follows: TGTGCCACCAGCACCCGACCGGGTCGGGGCACAGATACGCAGTATTTT.

CDR3 sequence reads: CASSYSRTGYEQYF. For the CDR3, the DNA is TGTGCCAGCAGTTACTCTCGGACAGGCTACGAGCAGTACTTC. The V call is TRBV6-5, the J call TRBJ2-7; 7 bases agree with TRBD1. Germline CDR1 reads MNHEY; CDR2 reads SVGAGI. This CDR3 has 14 residues. V dropped 0 bases and J dropped 3; count of bases not matched to a gene: 2.

This chain links TRBV6-1 with TRBJ2-7, with 8 bases matching TRBD1. The CDR3 consists of 15 residues. Germline CDR1 MNHNS, CDR2 SASEGT. Trimming removed 3 bases from V and 2 bases from J; junction bases left unmatched: 6. CDR3: CASSDAPGGPYEQYF. The CDR3 region has the DNA TGTGCCAGCAGTGATGCCCCAGGGGGCCCCTACGAGCAGTACTTC.

The rearrangement uses TRBV6-6 and TRBJ1-5; 8 nucleotides match TRBD1. The length of the CDR3 is 12 residues. Unmatched junction bases numbered 7, after V lost 6 bases and J lost 12 bases. Per the germline V gene, CDR1 is MNHNY and CDR2 is SVGAGI (reference sequence). The CDR3 sequence: CASSPGQGVQHF. CDR3 DNA sequence: TGTGCCAGCAGCCCCGGACAGGGCGTCCAGCATTTT.

V is TRBV2 and J is TRBJ2-7; TRBD1 agrees at 9 bases. The CDR3 contains 15 residues. Unmatched junction bases numbered 10, after V lost 7 bases and J lost 3 bases. Per germline, CDR1 SNHLY and CDR2 FYNNEI. This chain's CDR3 is CASTGQGVGGYEQYF. As DNA, the CDR3 is TGTGCCAGCACGGGACAGGGAGTAGGAGGCTACGAGCAGTACTTC.

The chain combines TRBV28 with TRBJ1-2; possibly TRBD1 for D (6 bases). Germline lookup yields CDR1 MDHEN and CDR2 SYDVKM. The CDR3 is 11 residues long. V was pared by 11 bases and J by 3 bases, with 10 bases between. CDR3 in amino acids: CAVHRDYGYTF. DNA of the CDR3: TGTGCCGTTCACAGGGACTATGGCTACACCTTC.